The following is a T cell receptor beta chain sequence with its context. These data come from a study of blood T cell repertoires in COVID-19. This CDR3 spans 14 amino acids. V shed 4 bases and J shed 10 bases, with 16 bases lying between them. Germline V gene lookup returns CDR1 SGHAT and CDR2 FQNNGV. As processed by the authors: Amplification from reference gene primers served as the basis for estimated nucleated cell counts. Sequencing used immunoSEQ multiplex PCR; TCRdb keeps in-frame clones, though not all of them. Clonal size and the V and J genes are those of that table, whereas D and trimming came from the DNA. The table shows around 90,000 clones, with 70% to 90% occurring only once.

The sequence was collected from a human donor in a cohort sampled during active COVID-19. The V call is TRBV11-2, the J call TRBJ1-4, with TRBD1 as a possible D gene (5 bases). Sequences were obtained from peripheral blood. The CDR3 region has the DNA TGTGCCAGCAGCTCAACCCCCGCTACAGGAAAACTGTTTTTT. Amino acid sequence: CASSSTPATGKLFF.